The 5 T cell receptor beta chains below come from one sample, sequenced in a study of blood T cell repertoires in COVID-19. TCRdb's table, derived via immunoSEQ multiplex PCR, lists solely in-frame clones and lacks some. Among some 54,000 clones listed, 80% to 95% were seen once. The specimen was peripheral blood. The receptors derive from a man aged 55 to 70 with acute or convalescent COVID-19.

J is TRBJ2-2 and V is TRBV25-1; D unresolved. The V end was cut by 1 base, the J end by 5 bases, with 5 bases between. Germline V CDR1 and CDR2: MGHDK, SYGVNS. CDR3 length: 13 amino acids. CDR3 nucleotides: TGTGCCAGCAGTGAATTCGGGACCGGGGAGCTGTTTTTT. It yields the protein CASSEFGTGELFF.

The chain uses TRBV5-5 and TRBJ1-3; D remains ambiguous. The germline CDR1 and CDR2 sequences are SGHKS and YYEKEE (reference sequence). Trimming cost V 5 bases and J 0 bases, with 15 bases left between them. CDR3 length: 16 amino acids. CDR3 coding DNA: TGTGCCAGCAGTTCCCCCCGCGGATCCTCTGGAAACACCATATATTTT. Its protein product is CASSSPRGSSGNTIYF.

The chain combines TRBV5-6 with TRBJ2-5; D may be TRBD2 (5 bases). V lost 3 bases and J 1 base, leaving 13 bases between the germline ends. There are 15 residues in the CDR3. Germline CDR1 is SGHDT and CDR2 is YYEEEE. The CDR3 region is CASSSPLRVQETQYF. The CDR3 region has the DNA TGTGCCAGCAGCTCGCCCTTGCGGGTCCAAGAGACCCAGTACTTC.

The chain joins TRBV6-5 to TRBJ1-1; perhaps TRBD1 as D (5 bases). Germline V CDR1 and CDR2: MNHEY, SVGAGI. The CDR3 covers 15 residues. Trimming pared 6 bases from V and 1 base from J, leaving 15 bases between. The CDR3 is CASSAPRTSNTEAFF. The CDR3 bases are TGTGCCAGCAGCGCACCCAGGACATCGAACACTGAAGCTTTCTTT.

V is TRBV28 and J is TRBJ2-7; a weak D match, TRBD1 (6 bases). Germline CDR1 MDHEN, CDR2 SYDVKM. V lost 3 bases to trimming and J lost 12 bases, with 21 bases between them. The CDR3 runs 14 residues. This CDR3 is CASSFTGFEGISYF. Here the CDR3 DNA reads TGTGCCAGCAGTTTCACAGGGTTCGAGGGGATATCGTACTTC.